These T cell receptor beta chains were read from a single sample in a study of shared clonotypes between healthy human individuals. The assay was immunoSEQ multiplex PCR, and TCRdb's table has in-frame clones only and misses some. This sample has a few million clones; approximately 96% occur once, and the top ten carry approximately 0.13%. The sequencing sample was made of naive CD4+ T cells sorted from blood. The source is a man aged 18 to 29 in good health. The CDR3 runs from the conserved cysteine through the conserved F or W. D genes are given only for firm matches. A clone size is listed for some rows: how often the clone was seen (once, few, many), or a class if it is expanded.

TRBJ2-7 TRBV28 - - TGTGCCAGCAGCCCCCGGGGCCCTAAGCAGTACTTC CASSPRGPKQYF
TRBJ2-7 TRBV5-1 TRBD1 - TGCGCCAGCAGCCCGGGACAGGGAAAATACGAGCAGTACTTC CASSPGQGKYEQYF
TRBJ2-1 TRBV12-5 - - TGTGCTAGTGGTTCGGCCGCACAGGAGTTCTCCTACAATGAGCAGTTCTTC CASGSAAQEFSYNEQFF
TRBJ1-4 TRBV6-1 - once TGTGCCAGCAGTGAACAAGGGGGTAATGAAAAACTGTTTTTT CASSEQGGNEKLFF
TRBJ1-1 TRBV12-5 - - TGTGCTAGTGCCCGAGGGGGGCCGGGAGCTTTCTTT CASARGGPGAFF
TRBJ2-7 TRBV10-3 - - TGTGCCATCAGCGTACTCCCTACCGCCGGCTCGTTCTACGAGCAGTACTTC CAISVLPTAGSFYEQYF
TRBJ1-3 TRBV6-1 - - TGTGCCAGCAGTTCAGGCGGAAACACCATATATTTT CASSSGGNTIYF
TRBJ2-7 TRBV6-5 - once TGTGCCAGCAGACATGGCGGCTACGAGCAGTACTTC CASRHGGYEQYF
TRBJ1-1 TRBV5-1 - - TGCGCCAGCAGCTTGACAGGGCGAGACACTGAAGCTTTCTTT CASSLTGRDTEAFF
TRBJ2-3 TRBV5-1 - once TGCGCCAGCAGCTTGGTTGGGGGCATAGATACGCAGTATTTT CASSLVGGIDTQYF